These T cell receptor beta chains were read from a single sample in a study of blood T cell repertoires in COVID-19. The repertoire was sequenced with immunoSEQ multiplex PCR; TCRdb's copy has only in-frame clones and lacks some. The data hold roughly 49,000 clones, with around 80% observed a single time. Specimen: peripheral blood. These receptors all stem from a man aged 35 to 55 with acute or convalescent COVID-19. Each CDR3 is given with its conserved first and last residue. Fields, in order: CDR3 length, J gene, clone size, D gene, V gene, CDR3 DNA, CDR3 protein. A D gene is named only where the DNA matches it firmly. The listing skips clone size in some rows; elsewhere it reads once, few, many or a size class.

CDR3 length: 17
J gene: TRBJ1-2
clone size: -
D gene: -
V gene: TRBV7-2
CDR3 DNA: TGTGCCAGCAGCTTAGGGGCAGGATCCAGTTCCCTCTATGGCTACACCTTC
CDR3 protein: CASSLGAGSSSLYGYTF

CDR3 length: 15
J gene: TRBJ2-2
clone size: once
D gene: -
V gene: TRBV19
CDR3 DNA: TGTGCCAGTAGTTGGGGCTCCGAAGGGATCGGGGAGCTGTTTTTT
CDR3 protein: CASSWGSEGIGELFF

CDR3 length: 15
J gene: TRBJ2-3
clone size: -
D gene: TRBD2
V gene: TRBV19
CDR3 DNA: TGTGCCAGTAGTAGACTAGCGGGGGGGGTAGATACGCAGTATTTT
CDR3 protein: CASSRLAGGVDTQYF

CDR3 length: 15
J gene: TRBJ2-1
clone size: -
D gene: TRBD2
V gene: TRBV11-2
CDR3 DNA: TGTGCCAGCAGCTTATGGGGCGGGGGGGCCTTTGAGCAGTTCTTC
CDR3 protein: CASSLWGGGAFEQFF

CDR3 length: 17
J gene: TRBJ2-1
clone size: -
D gene: -
V gene: TRBV3-1/TRBV3-2
CDR3 DNA: TGTGCCAGCAGCCAAGAAAGGGGCTTGGCAGGGCGAAATGAGCAGTTCTTC
CDR3 protein: CASSQERGLAGRNEQFF

CDR3 length: 12
J gene: TRBJ1-2
clone size: -
D gene: -
V gene: TRBV2
CDR3 DNA: TGTGCCAGCAGTGGAGGGGGCTATGGCTACACCTTC
CDR3 protein: CASSGGGYGYTF

CDR3 length: 13
J gene: TRBJ2-1
clone size: -
D gene: TRBD2
V gene: TRBV2
CDR3 DNA: TGTGCTACTAGCGGGGGGGCTTACAATGAGCAGTTCTTC
CDR3 protein: CATSGGAYNEQFF

CDR3 length: 13
J gene: TRBJ2-7
clone size: -
D gene: -
V gene: TRBV7-2
CDR3 DNA: TGTGCCAGCAGCTTAGTACAGAACTACGAGCAGTACTTC
CDR3 protein: CASSLVQNYEQYF

CDR3 length: 13
J gene: TRBJ1-2
clone size: -
D gene: TRBD1
V gene: TRBV14
CDR3 DNA: TGTGCCAGCAGCCGCGGACAGGGTTATGGCTACACCTTC
CDR3 protein: CASSRGQGYGYTF

CDR3 length: 14
J gene: TRBJ2-1
clone size: -
D gene: TRBD2
V gene: TRBV18
CDR3 DNA: TGTGCCAGCTCACCAGGCGGCGGGAGCAATGAGCAGTTCTTC
CDR3 protein: CASSPGGGSNEQFF

CDR3 length: 14
J gene: TRBJ2-7
clone size: -
D gene: -
V gene: TRBV6-5
CDR3 DNA: TGTGCCAGCATGGAACAGGCGGCCTCCTACGAGCAGTACTTC
CDR3 protein: CASMEQAASYEQYF

CDR3 length: 14
J gene: TRBJ2-1
clone size: few
D gene: TRBD2
V gene: TRBV5-1
CDR3 DNA: TGCGCCAGCAGCTTGGTCGCAACGGGAGGGGAGCAGTTCTTC
CDR3 protein: CASSLVATGGEQFF

CDR3 length: 14
J gene: TRBJ1-2
clone size: -
D gene: TRBD1
V gene: TRBV19
CDR3 DNA: TGTGCCAGTAGTACAGACAGGGGACCGGATGGCTACACCTTC
CDR3 protein: CASSTDRGPDGYTF

CDR3 length: 15
J gene: TRBJ1-5
clone size: -
D gene: -
V gene: TRBV10-3
CDR3 DNA: TGTGCCGAAAACGGGACACACAATAGCAATCAGCCCCAGCATTTT
CDR3 protein: CAENGTHNSNQPQHF

CDR3 length: 17
J gene: TRBJ2-2
clone size: once
D gene: -
V gene: TRBV2
CDR3 DNA: TGTGCCAGCATTCGGTCGTCGACGGGGGCGAACACCGGGGAGCTGTTTTTT
CDR3 protein: CASIRSSTGANTGELFF

CDR3 length: 11
J gene: TRBJ2-1
clone size: -
D gene: -
V gene: TRBV6-5
CDR3 DNA: TGTGCCAGCAAACTTAACAATGAGCAGTTCTTC
CDR3 protein: CASKLNNEQFF

CDR3 length: 15
J gene: TRBJ1-4
clone size: -
D gene: TRBD1
V gene: TRBV2
CDR3 DNA: TGTGCCAGCAGTCGGGAACAGGGGAAGAATGAAAAACTGTTTTTT
CDR3 protein: CASSREQGKNEKLFF

CDR3 length: 16
J gene: TRBJ1-6
clone size: -
D gene: -
V gene: TRBV6-6
CDR3 DNA: TGTGCCAGCAGTGGCTACGGACAGACTTATAATTCACCCCTCCACTTT
CDR3 protein: CASSGYGQTYNSPLHF

CDR3 length: 16
J gene: TRBJ2-2
clone size: -
D gene: -
V gene: TRBV7-2
CDR3 DNA: TGTGCCAGCAGCACACCGAGGCCGAGGGGAGGCGGGGAGCTGTTTTTT
CDR3 protein: CASSTPRPRGGGELFF

CDR3 length: 15
J gene: TRBJ1-4
clone size: -
D gene: -
V gene: TRBV10-1
CDR3 DNA: TGCGCCAGCAGTGAAGGAGGGGCAACTAATGAAAAACTGTTTTTT
CDR3 protein: CASSEGGATNEKLFF

CDR3 length: 16
J gene: TRBJ1-1
clone size: -
D gene: -
V gene: TRBV21-1
CDR3 DNA: TGTGCCAGCAGCAAACCGGGTTATGTTTCGAACACTGAAGCTTTCTTT
CDR3 protein: CASSKPGYVSNTEAFF

CDR3 length: 14
J gene: TRBJ1-4
clone size: many
D gene: -
V gene: TRBV5-6
CDR3 DNA: TGTGCCAGCAGCTTCCTGCAGGTTAATGAAAAACTGTTTTTT
CDR3 protein: CASSFLQVNEKLFF

CDR3 length: 17
J gene: TRBJ2-2
clone size: few
D gene: TRBD2
V gene: TRBV7-2
CDR3 DNA: TGTGCCAGCAGCCTGGGACTAGCGGGGGGGAACACCGGGGAGCTGTTTTTT
CDR3 protein: CASSLGLAGGNTGELFF

CDR3 length: 14
J gene: TRBJ1-2
clone size: -
D gene: -
V gene: TRBV28
CDR3 DNA: TGTGCCGGGCAGGGGACGACCTATAACTATGGCTACACCTTC
CDR3 protein: CAGQGTTYNYGYTF

CDR3 length: 16
J gene: TRBJ1-5
clone size: once
D gene: -
V gene: TRBV28
CDR3 DNA: TGTGCCAGCAGTTCCCCTTCCAGGGCTCGCAATCAGCCCCAGCATTTT
CDR3 protein: CASSSPSRARNQPQHF

CDR3 length: 14
J gene: TRBJ2-1
clone size: -
D gene: TRBD2
V gene: TRBV24-1
CDR3 DNA: TGTGCCACCAGTCCCCGACTAGCTTCCAATGAGCAGTTCTTC
CDR3 protein: CATSPRLASNEQFF

CDR3 length: 15
J gene: TRBJ2-2
clone size: -
D gene: -
V gene: TRBV30
CDR3 DNA: TGTGCCTGGAGGGCTACAGGGTTGAACACCGGGGAGCTGTTTTTT
CDR3 protein: CAWRATGLNTGELFF

CDR3 length: 13
J gene: TRBJ1-5
clone size: -
D gene: -
V gene: TRBV11-2
CDR3 DNA: TGTGCCAGCAGCTTCGACAGGAATCAGCCCCAGCATTTT
CDR3 protein: CASSFDRNQPQHF

CDR3 length: 14
J gene: TRBJ1-5
clone size: -
D gene: -
V gene: TRBV19
CDR3 DNA: TGTGCCAGTAGTATATTCCAGGGTGCTCAGCCCCAGCATTTT
CDR3 protein: CASSIFQGAQPQHF

CDR3 length: 15
J gene: TRBJ2-3
clone size: -
D gene: TRBD1
V gene: TRBV6-5
CDR3 DNA: TGTGCCAGCAGTAATGGACAGGCAAAGGTAGATACGCAGTATTTT
CDR3 protein: CASSNGQAKVDTQYF

CDR3 length: 17
J gene: TRBJ2-6
clone size: once
D gene: TRBD1
V gene: TRBV6-6
CDR3 DNA: TGTGCCAGCAGTCGCAGACCAACAGGGGCTGGGGCCAACGTCCTGACTTTC
CDR3 protein: CASSRRPTGAGANVLTF

CDR3 length: 13
J gene: TRBJ1-3
clone size: -
D gene: -
V gene: TRBV9
CDR3 DNA: TGTGCCAGCAGCGTAGATGTGGCCCACACCATATATTTT
CDR3 protein: CASSVDVAHTIYF

CDR3 length: 17
J gene: TRBJ2-1
clone size: -
D gene: -
V gene: TRBV5-6
CDR3 DNA: TGTGCCAGCAGCCGAAGAGCAACGGGAGCCTCCTACAATGAGCAGTTCTTC
CDR3 protein: CASSRRATGASYNEQFF

CDR3 length: 13
J gene: TRBJ2-5
clone size: -
D gene: TRBD2
V gene: TRBV24-1
CDR3 DNA: TGTGCCACCAGCCTTAGCGGGGGGAAGACCCAGTACTTC
CDR3 protein: CATSLSGGKTQYF

CDR3 length: 15
J gene: TRBJ2-1
clone size: -
D gene: TRBD2
V gene: TRBV9
CDR3 DNA: TGTGCCAGCAGCAACCTAGCGGGGGCCAACAATGAGCAGTTCTTC
CDR3 protein: CASSNLAGANNEQFF

CDR3 length: 14
J gene: TRBJ2-5
clone size: -
D gene: TRBD2
V gene: TRBV24-1
CDR3 DNA: TGTGCCACCAGTGGGACTAGCGGTGTGGAGACCCAGTACTTC
CDR3 protein: CATSGTSGVETQYF

CDR3 length: 16
J gene: TRBJ2-3
clone size: once
D gene: TRBD2
V gene: TRBV19
CDR3 DNA: TGTGCCAGTAGTATTTCTACTAGCGGGTGGGGAGATACGCAGTATTTT
CDR3 protein: CASSISTSGWGDTQYF